Listed below are T cell receptor beta chains from one sample, sequenced in a study of blood T cell repertoires in COVID-19. Some clones are missing from TCRdb's copy, which holds only in-frame ones; the method was immunoSEQ multiplex PCR. The profile covers about 220,000 clones, with approximately 92% appearing a single time and over 3% taken by the ten largest. Sequenced sample: PBMCs or T cells enriched from blood (not recorded which). The source of these receptors is a young woman in a cohort exposed to, infected with or recovered from COVID-19 (not recorded which). The CDR3 runs from the conserved cysteine through the conserved F or W. The D gene is left open where the match is weak. A row's size may be missing; if present it is once, few, many or a size class.

>TRBV7-3|TRBJ1-2|TRBD1|.
CASSFSGGESGGYTF
TGTGCCAGCAGCTTTTCAGGGGGCGAATCGGGTGGCTACACCTTC
>TRBV5-1|TRBJ2-3|TRBD2|.
CASSDAGGGDTQYF
TGCGCCAGCAGCGATGCGGGAGGGGGGGATACGCAGTATTTT
>TRBV5-1|TRBJ1-3|TRBD1|.
CASSLTGWGNTIYF
TGCGCCAGCAGCCTGACAGGGTGGGGAAACACCATATATTTT
>TRBV5-1|TRBJ2-7|TRBD2|.
CASSPRPASGSYEQYF
TGCGCCAGCAGCCCACGGCCGGCTAGCGGATCCTACGAGCAGTACTTC
>TRBV7-6|TRBJ2-1|TRBD2|.
CASSSGTSGGLNEQFF
TGTGCCAGCAGCTCCGGGACTAGCGGGGGGTTAAATGAGCAGTTCTTC
>TRBV6-1|TRBJ1-6|.|.
CASSEIGAGSNSPLHF
TGTGCCAGCAGTGAAATAGGCGCCGGGAGTAATTCACCCCTCCACTTT
>TRBV11-1|TRBJ2-7|.|.
CASSNYRTAYEQYF
TGTGCCAGCAGCAACTACAGGACAGCCTACGAGCAGTACTTC
>TRBV28|TRBJ1-5|TRBD1|few
CASTTQGQGAHQPQHF
TGTGCCAGCACCACACAGGGACAGGGGGCCCATCAGCCCCAGCATTTT
>TRBV5-1|TRBJ2-2|.|.
CASSLDALATSTGELFF
TGCGCCAGCAGCTTGGATGCCCTGGCGACTTCCACCGGGGAGCTGTTTTTT
>TRBV28|TRBJ2-7|TRBD2|.
CASSFRGRAYEQYF
TGTGCCAGCAGTTTTCGGGGGAGGGCCTACGAGCAGTACTTC
>TRBV5-4|TRBJ1-2|TRBD1|.
CASSRDRVGGYTF
TGTGCCAGCAGCCGGGACAGGGTTGGAGGCTACACCTTC
>TRBV20-1|TRBJ2-5|.|.
CSASVFQETQYF
TGCAGTGCTAGTGTATTCCAAGAGACCCAGTACTTC
>TRBV5-1|TRBJ1-2|.|.
CASREGNYGYTF
TGCGCCAGCAGGGAGGGGAACTATGGCTACACCTTC
>TRBV6-4|TRBJ2-7|TRBD2|.
CASRLAGGIEQYF
TGTGCCAGCCGGCTAGCGGGAGGGATAGAGCAGTACTTC
>TRBV5-4|TRBJ2-7|.|.
CASSLGGRIGHEQYF
TGTGCCAGCAGCTTGGGGGGGAGGATAGGGCACGAGCAGTACTTC
>TRBV3-1/TRBV3-2|TRBJ1-1|TRBD1|.
CASSLQGAPTEAFF
TGTGCCAGCAGCTTGCAGGGGGCGCCCACTGAAGCTTTCTTT
>TRBV5-5|TRBJ1-1|.|.
CASSLSGDTEAFF
TGTGCCAGCAGCTTGTCAGGGGACACTGAAGCTTTCTTT